The 25 T cell receptor beta chains listed next were all sequenced from one sample in a study of T cells in localized non-small cell lung cancer. The method was immunoSEQ multiplex PCR; TCRdb's version includes in-frame clones alone and lacks a portion of them. The data hold approximately 64,000 clones, with about 90% observed a single time. The sample in question was peripheral blood, obtained before any cancer treatment. The source is a woman aged 35-75 years with stage I lung adenocarcinoma.

This clone was observed a single time. V and J are TRBV5-8 and TRBJ2-7; the D is unclear. V lost 5 bases and J lost 7, with 16 bases in between. The CDR3 loop spans 13 amino acids. Looked up from germline, CDR1 is SGHTS and CDR2 is YDEGEE. CDR3 sequence: CASRLRGKLEQYF. CDR3 nucleotides: TGTGCCAGCAGGCTCCGTGGTAAACTGGAGCAGTACTTC.

The chain carries TRBV7-2 and TRBJ1-4; the D gene is possibly TRBD1 (6 bases). Germline CDR1 and CDR2: SGHTA and FQGNSA. This CDR3 region has 14 residues. Between the trimmed V and J ends, which lost 2 bases and 6 bases, there was a span of 10 bases. The CDR3 nucleotides read TGTGCCAGCAGCTTAACAGGGACCGATGAAAAACTGTTTTTT. Amino acids: CASSLTGTDEKLFF.

The V and J genes are TRBV7-2 and TRBJ2-2; D is ambiguous. The CDR3 totals 14 residues. The germline V and J ends were trimmed by 7 bases and 4 bases, with 13 bases remaining between them. The germline gives CDR1 SGHTA, CDR2 FQGNSA. CDR3 protein: CASIQSGPTGELFF. The DNA of the CDR3 is TGTGCCAGCATCCAGTCCGGTCCCACCGGGGAGCTGTTTTTT.

The rearrangement links TRBV11-1 to TRBJ2-5, with D possibly TRBD2 on 5 matching bases. V lost 1 base and J lost 7, with 10 bases in between. This CDR3 has 13 residues. The germline gives CDR1 SGHAT, CDR2 FQDESV (reference sequence). The CDR3 spells CASSLELEATQYF. The CDR3 DNA follows: TGTGCCAGCAGCTTAGAACTAGAGGCGACCCAGTACTTC.

V usage is TRBV5-6 and J usage is TRBJ2-7; D not certain. Germline-derived CDR1 and CDR2 are SGHDT and YYEEEE. V gave up 0 bases and J gave up 7 bases, with 11 bases separating them. The CDR3 has 13 residues. This CDR3 is CASSLVALGEQYF. The DNA for the CDR3 is TGTGCCAGCAGCTTGGTAGCTCTGGGGGAGCAGTACTTC.

The V and J genes are TRBV19 and TRBJ2-7; D may be TRBD2 (6 bases). V was shortened by 3 bases and J by 1 base, with 13 bases between the two germline ends. Germline V gives CDR1 LNHDA, CDR2 SQIVND (reference sequence). The CDR3 sequence is 15 residues long. CDR3 nucleotides: TGTGCCAGTAGTATTCGGAGGGCGCTATCCTACGAGCAGTACTTC. Translated: CASSIRRALSYEQYF.

The gene calls are TRBV18 and TRBJ1-1; 7 bases agree with TRBD1. With V trimmed by 4 bases and J by 5 bases, 4 bases remained unmatched. Germline V gene sequence: CDR1 KGHSH, CDR2 LQKENI. This CDR3 is built from 13 residues. The chain's CDR3 is CASSQGAGTEAFF. CDR3 nucleotides: TGTGCCAGCTCACAGGGGGCAGGTACTGAAGCTTTCTTT.

V and J are TRBV28 and TRBJ2-5, with TRBD1 matching 8 bases. Trimming removed 4 bases from V and 5 bases from J; junction bases left unmatched: 9. CDR1 and CDR2 from the germline V gene are MDHEN and SYDVKM. CDR3 length: 15 residues. The CDR3 nucleotides read TGTGCCAGCAGTTCCCACGGACAGGGATCGGAGACCCAGTACTTC. Translation: CASSSHGQGSETQYF.

The genes are TRBV9 and TRBJ2-5, with 8 bases matching TRBD1. With V trimmed by 3 bases and J by 5 bases, 6 bases remained unmatched. Germline-derived CDR1 and CDR2 are SGDLS and YYNGEE. The CDR3 is made up of 14 amino acids. The CDR3 protein is CASSAGQGWETQYF. The DNA for the CDR3 is TGTGCCAGCAGCGCTGGACAGGGCTGGGAGACCCAGTACTTC.

This clone was counted a few times. The J gene is TRBJ1-1, the V gene TRBV2; TRBD1 might be the D (5 bases). This CDR3 contains 16 residues. V was clipped by 6 bases and J by 4 bases, with 21 bases between them. Germline CDR1 reads SNHLY; CDR2 reads FYNNEI. Written as DNA, the CDR3 is TGTGCCAGCAGAGCTGGACACGCCGGCGGGTTCACTGAAGCTTTCTTT. As protein: CASRAGHAGGFTEAFF.

The chain has TRBV11-1 and TRBJ2-2; 8 bases are a match to TRBD2. Germline trimming cut 6 bases from V and 0 bases from J; bases unmatched to any gene: 6. CDR3 length: 16 amino acids. Per germline, CDR1 SGHAT and CDR2 FQDESV (reference sequence). CDR3 DNA sequence: TGTGCCAGCAGGTCACCGGGACTAGCGAACACCGGGGAGCTGTTTTTT. Amino acid sequence: CASRSPGLANTGELFF. The whole variable domain, remainder taken from reference TRBV11-1 and TRBJ2-2, is EAEVAQSPRYKITEKSQAVAFWCDPISGHATLYWYRQILGQGPELLVQFQDESVVDDSQLPKDRFSAERLKGVDSTLKIQPAELGDSAMYLCASRSPGLANTGELFFGEGSRLTVL.

V usage is TRBV6-5 and J usage is TRBJ1-1, with a weak D call TRBD1 (6 bases). There are 14 residues in the CDR3. CDR1 is MNHEY, CDR2 SVGAGI, per germline. The V and J ends lost 4 bases and 8 bases respectively, with 17 bases between them. The chain's CDR3 is CASSSTGSSPEAFF. The CDR3 region has the DNA TGTGCCAGCAGTTCCACAGGGTCGTCCCCCGAAGCTTTCTTT.

V and J are TRBV11-2 and TRBJ1-4; TRBD1 matches 7 bases. Germline V lookup: CDR1 SGHAT, CDR2 FQNNGV. J lost 5 bases, V lost 5 bases, and 8 bases had no gene match. The CDR3 sequence is 15 residues long. CDR3 DNA sequence: TGTGCCAGCAGCCCCTTGGGACAGAACAATGAAAAACTGTTTTTT. Translation gives CASSPLGQNNEKLFF.

CDR3 protein: CAIRKTDYNEQFF. For the CDR3, the DNA is TGTGCCATCAGGAAGACAGACTACAATGAGCAGTTCTTC. V is TRBV10-3 and J is TRBJ2-1, with D tentatively TRBD1 (5 bases). Germline V gene data show CDR1 as ENHRY and CDR2 as SYGVKD. V lost 6 bases to trimming and J lost 3 bases, with 9 bases between them. The CDR3 totals 13 residues.

The chain recombines TRBV28 with TRBJ1-1, with 7 bases fitting TRBD1. Losses at the gene ends were 3 bases for V and 1 base for J; bases not matched to a gene: 5. This CDR3 comprises 15 residues. Germline V lookup: CDR1 MDHEN, CDR2 SYDVKM. CDR3 sequence reads: CASSFRRTGNTEAFF. CDR3 coding DNA: TGTGCCAGCAGTTTCCGCCGGACAGGGAACACTGAAGCTTTCTTT.

In regard to this clone: The sample carries other DNA sequences with the same CDR3. The rearrangement links TRBV5-1 to TRBJ2-4, with 7 nucleotides matching TRBD1. V shed 0 bases, J shed 0 bases, and the junction held 21 bases outside the gene matches. Germline CDR1 SGHRS, CDR2 YFSETQ. The length of the CDR3 is 22 residues. This CDR3 is CASSLVGSVPLTGLKAKNIQYF. CDR3 DNA sequence: TGCGCCAGCAGCTTGGTTGGGTCAGTGCCCTTGACAGGGTTAAAAGCCAAAAACATTCAGTACTTC.

The J gene is TRBJ2-2, the V gene TRBV5-6; 10 nucleotides agree with TRBD1. V was pared by 3 bases and J by 9 bases, with 8 bases of the junction left unmatched. This CDR3 has 15 amino acids. Germline values: CDR1 SGHDT, CDR2 YYEEEE. CDR3 sequence reads: CASSSSGQGFRELFF. CDR3 bases: TGTGCCAGCAGCTCCTCGGGACAGGGGTTTCGGGAGCTGTTTTTT.

The chain couples TRBV7-2 to TRBJ2-5; 11 bases line up with TRBD2. CDR3 length: 16 amino acids. V shed 1 base and J 5 bases; nucleotides not matched to a gene: 6. Per the germline V gene, CDR1 is SGHTA and CDR2 is FQGNSA. The CDR3, as DNA: TGTGCCAGCAGCTTAGAGGGTAGCGGGGGGGTCGAGACCCAGTACTTC. Translated, it gives CASSLEGSGGVETQYF.

This chain links TRBV23-1 with TRBJ1-5; D uncertain. TRBV23-1 is an ORF, with its function uncertain. Between the trimmed V and J ends, which lost 3 bases and 6 bases, there was a span of 15 bases. This CDR3 is built from 15 residues. CDR3 DNA sequence: TGCGCCAGCAGTCAGTTAGTCCGTTTCTCTCAGCCCCAGCATTTT. It is translated as CASSQLVRFSQPQHF.

This chain links TRBV11-2 with TRBJ2-5, with 8 positions matching TRBD2. The CDR3 extends over 15 amino acids. The V gene's germline CDR1 is SGHAT and CDR2 FQNNGV. The ends lost 0 bases at V and 5 bases at J; junction bases unmatched: 5. The CDR3 region has the DNA TGTGCCAGCAGCTTAGACGGGGGGGCCGGGGAGACCCAGTACTTC. Its protein product is CASSLDGGAGETQYF.

There are a few counts of this clone. The chain joins TRBV2 to TRBJ1-4; the match to TRBD1 covers 9 bases. This CDR3 contains 14 residues. Trimming took 9 bases from V and 3 from J; bases not matched to a gene: 5. Germline V gene lookup returns CDR1 SNHLY and CDR2 FYNNEI. The CDR3 protein is CARNTGGANEKLFF. The CDR3 nucleotides are TGTGCCAGAAACACAGGGGGCGCTAATGAAAAACTGTTTTTT.

The CDR3 DNA is TGTGCCATCAGTGAGACCTCAACAGGGTCCTATAATTCACCCCTCCACTTT. This codes for CAISETSTGSYNSPLHF. V gene TRBV10-3 combines with J gene TRBJ1-6; TRBD1 might be the D (6 bases). The V gene lost 2 bases and the J gene lost 1 base, with 12 bases spanning the gap. CDR1 is ENHRY and CDR2 is SYGVKD in the germline V gene. The CDR3 has 17 amino acids.

The chain links TRBV4-3 to TRBJ2-3; 9 bases are a match to TRBD2. The junction had 10 bases not matched to a gene; V was cut back by 0 bases and J by 0 bases. Looked up from germline, CDR1 is LGHNA and CDR2 is YSLEER. This CDR3 comprises 19 residues. Here the CDR3 DNA reads TGCGCCAGCAGCCAAGATCGCCTAGCGGGAACTTTTAGCACAGATACGCAGTATTTT. It encodes CASSQDRLAGTFSTDTQYF.

This CDR3 is CASASGQGTDTQYF. DNA of the CDR3: TGTGCCAGCGCCTCGGGACAGGGTACAGATACGCAGTATTTT. The gene calls are TRBV18 and TRBJ2-3, with 9 bases lining up with TRBD1. Germline CDR1 and CDR2: KGHSH and LQKENI. The CDR3 totals 14 residues. V shed 8 bases and J 3 bases; nucleotides not matched to a gene: 6.

The genes are TRBV30 and TRBJ2-2; possibly TRBD1 for D (5 bases). CDR1 is GTSNPN and CDR2 is SVGIG in the germline V gene (reference sequence). There are 18 residues in the CDR3. Trimming took 2 bases from V and 3 from J, leaving 22 bases between them. CDR3 in amino acids: CAWSTSGWGTGDTGELFF. The CDR3 region has the DNA TGTGCCTGGAGTACTTCCGGGTGGGGTACAGGCGACACCGGGGAGCTGTTTTTT.